These T cell receptor beta chains were read from a single sample in a study of beta chain features in type 1 diabetes. Assay used: immunoSEQ multiplex PCR; TCRdb lists only in-frame clones, some missing. The sample lists roughly 150,000 clones; about 8.3% were seen once. The sequencing input was central memory CD4+ T cells from blood. These receptors came from a woman under 30 with type 1 diabetes. The CDR3 runs from the conserved cysteine through the conserved F or W. A D gene is named only where the DNA matches it firmly. The size of a clone is reported for some rows only, either as once, few or many, or as a class for expanded clones.

j_call clone_size v_call d_call cdr3_nt cdr3_aa
TRBJ2-5 NA TRBV5-1 NA TGCGCCAGCAGCTCCGGAACAGGTGGGGAGACCCAGTACTTC CASSSGTGGETQYF
TRBJ1-1 NA TRBV5-1 NA TGCGCCAGCTATTTCGACAAAAACACTGAAGCTTTCTTT CASYFDKNTEAFF
TRBJ1-1 NA TRBV28 TRBD1 TGTGCCACCAAGGACAGGCCAGGGGGTCAAGCTTTCTTT CATKDRPGGQAFF
TRBJ2-6 few TRBV5-1 NA TGCGCCAGCAGCTCGGAGGGCTCTGGGGCCAACGTCCTGACTTTC CASSSEGSGANVLTF
TRBJ2-1 few TRBV7-6 NA TGTGCCAGCAGCTTAGCGCCGAGGGAGCAGTTCTTC CASSLAPREQFF
TRBJ2-1 few TRBV4-2 TRBD2 TGTGCCAGCAGCCAGGCGACTAGCGGGGGGAATGAGCAGTTCTTC CASSQATSGGNEQFF
TRBJ2-2 few TRBV5-1 NA TGCGCCAGCAGGGGAGACACCGGGGAGCTGTTTTTT CASRGDTGELFF
TRBJ2-5 NA TRBV7-2 NA TGTGCCAGCAGCTTAGCCCGTCGGGGTGAGACCCAGTACTTC CASSLARRGETQYF
TRBJ2-2 NA TRBV9 TRBD2 TGTGCCAGCAGCGTAGGGACTAGCGGGACGGGCGGGGAGCTGTTTTTT CASSVGTSGTGGELFF
TRBJ2-5 few TRBV7-2 NA TGTGCCAGCACCCAGACTAGAGTGATCAAAGAGACCCAGTACTTC CASTQTRVIKETQYF
TRBJ2-2 NA TRBV7-2 NA TGTGCCAGCAGACGGGGCGGGATCTCCGGGGAGCTGTTTTTT CASRRGGISGELFF
TRBJ1-6 NA TRBV10-3 TRBD1 TGTGCCATCAGTGAGTCAGGGGGCACCTCAGAGCCCCTCCACTTT CAISESGGTSEPLHF
TRBJ2-5 NA TRBV27 TRBD1 TGTGCCAGCAGTTTATCGGGGACAGGGGGGGAGACCCAGTACTTC CASSLSGTGGETQYF
TRBJ2-1 NA TRBV4-3 TRBD2 TGCGCCAGCAGCCAAGTCTCAGGGACTAGCCAAGAGGATGAGCAGTTCTTC CASSQVSGTSQEDEQFF
TRBJ2-7 NA TRBV18 NA TGTGCCAGCTCACCGGGCGAAGCACGCGAGCAGTACTTC CASSPGEAREQYF
TRBJ1-5 NA TRBV11-2 TRBD1 TGTGCCAGCAGCTTAGGGGACAGGGGACCCATCCTACATCAGCCCCAGCATTTT CASSLGDRGPILHQPQHF
TRBJ2-3 NA TRBV5-6 NA TGTGCCAGCAGCACACCCACAGATACGCAGTATTTT CASSTPTDTQYF
TRBJ1-4 NA TRBV4-1 TRBD1 TGCGCCAGCAGCCAAGTGACAGGGGCTGAAAAACTGTTTTTT CASSQVTGAEKLFF
TRBJ2-5 NA TRBV10-3 NA TGTGCCATCAGTGGAGGGGAGACCCAGTACTTC CAISGGETQYF
TRBJ1-2 NA TRBV5-4 TRBD1 TGTGCCAGCAGTACAGGACAGGGAGCTAACTATGGCTACACCTTC CASSTGQGANYGYTF
TRBJ1-5 medium-sized TRBV7-2 TRBD1 TGTGCCAGCAGTCCGGGGACAGGGGAGTATCAGCCCCAGCATTTT CASSPGTGEYQPQHF
TRBJ2-4 few TRBV5-4 NA TGTGCCAGCAGCTTGGGGAAACAGGGAAGTTCGGACATTCAGTACTTC CASSLGKQGSSDIQYF
TRBJ2-5 few TRBV5-4 NA TGTGCCAGCAAGGCGGAAAAGGGGGGGGAGACCCAGTACTTC CASKAEKGGETQYF
TRBJ2-1 NA TRBV7-9 TRBD2 TGTGCCAGCAGCTTCCGGGAGGAGGGCAATGAGCAGTTCTTC CASSFREEGNEQFF
TRBJ2-1 few TRBV19 TRBD2 TGTGCCAGTAGAACTAGCGACTCCTACAATGAGCAGTTCTTC CASRTSDSYNEQFF
TRBJ1-1 few TRBV6-5 NA TGTGCCAGCAGGGGGAGAACAGGGATTGAAGCTTTCTTT CASRGRTGIEAFF
TRBJ2-2 few TRBV7-8 TRBD2 TGTGCCAGCAGCCCAGGGACTAGCGGAGCAACGAACACCGGGGAGCTGTTTTTT CASSPGTSGATNTGELFF
TRBJ1-2 few TRBV7-9 NA TGTGCCAGCAGCTACAGGGTATATGGCTACACCTTC CASSYRVYGYTF
TRBJ2-7 NA TRBV6-5 TRBD2 TGTGCCAGCAGGAGACTAGCGGGAGGGGCCGAGCAGTACTTC CASRRLAGGAEQYF
TRBJ1-2 few TRBV5-1 TRBD1 TGCGCCAGCAGTTTGCCGGGACAGCAAAACTATGGCTACACCTTC CASSLPGQQNYGYTF
TRBJ2-5 NA TRBV19 NA TGTGCCAGTAGTGGCAGACAGGTTGAAGGGGAGACCCAGTACTTC CASSGRQVEGETQYF
TRBJ2-2 few TRBV7-9 NA TGTGCCAGCAACGCTCGCGGCGGGCCCGGGGAGCTGTTTTTT CASNARGGPGELFF
TRBJ1-1 few TRBV27 TRBD1 TGTGCCAGCAGTCCGGGACAGGGGAACACTGAAGCTTTCTTT CASSPGQGNTEAFF
TRBJ1-5 NA TRBV5-1 NA TGCGCCAGCAGCTTGGATGGTAGTCAGCCCCAGCATTTT CASSLDGSQPQHF
TRBJ1-5 NA TRBV18 NA TGTGCCAGCTCACCATCGGCGCCGGACAGCCGCAATCAGCCCCAGCATTTT CASSPSAPDSRNQPQHF
TRBJ2-7 few TRBV7-9 NA TGTGCCAGCAGCTTACGCCGGGACTCGTCCTACGAGCAGTACTTC CASSLRRDSSYEQYF
TRBJ2-3 NA TRBV1 NA TGCACCAGCCGCACTAGCGGGGGGGCCCCAGATACGCAGTATTTT CTSRTSGGAPDTQYF
TRBJ1-5 few TRBV27 NA TGTGCCAGCAGTGGGGGGAGTTGGACGGAAGATAGCAATCAGCCCCAGCATTTT CASSGGSWTEDSNQPQHF
TRBJ1-5 NA TRBV6-5 NA TGTGCCAGCAGCCTCGACCGGGGGAAGCCCCAGCATTTT CASSLDRGKPQHF
TRBJ2-5 NA TRBV10-3 NA TGTGCCATCAGTGGAGAGGTAGTCCGTGAGACCCAGTACTTC CAISGEVVRETQYF
TRBJ1-2 many TRBV18 TRBD1 TGTGCCAGCTCACGGGACAGTTATGGCTACACCTTC CASSRDSYGYTF
TRBJ1-2 few TRBV15 TRBD1 TGTGCCACCAGCAGCCGGGACAGGGGTAAATTCCACTATGGCTACACCTTC CATSSRDRGKFHYGYTF
TRBJ1-2 NA TRBV4-1 NA TGCGCCAGCAGCCAGATCCGAGACTATGGCTACACCTTC CASSQIRDYGYTF
TRBJ1-3 NA TRBV27 NA TGTGCCAGCAGTTTATCCCACTCTGGAAACACCATATATTTT CASSLSHSGNTIYF
TRBJ2-5 NA TRBV7-2 TRBD2 TGTGCCAGCAGCCCTAGCGGAGAGACCCAGTACTTC CASSPSGETQYF
TRBJ2-7 NA TRBV29-1 TRBD1 TGCAGCGGGGGGACAGGGGGGGCCTACGAGCAGTACTTC CSGGTGGAYEQYF
TRBJ2-3 few TRBV28 TRBD1 TGTGCCAGCAGCCAAGACAGGGCTCGTGATACGCAGTATTTT CASSQDRARDTQYF
TRBJ1-2 few TRBV4-3 TRBD1 TGCGCCAGCAGCCAGGAGGGACAGACCCATGGCTACACCTTC CASSQEGQTHGYTF
TRBJ2-7 NA TRBV6-5 TRBD1 TGTGCCAGCAGACAGGGGGCCGACGAGCAGTACTTC CASRQGADEQYF
TRBJ2-5 NA TRBV5-6 NA TGTGCCAGCAGCTTGGCAGGAGGGCCGGAGACCCAGTACTTC CASSLAGGPETQYF
TRBJ1-1 few TRBV18 NA TGTGCCAGCTCACCGGGTGCGGCTAACACTGAAGCTTTCTTT CASSPGAANTEAFF
TRBJ2-7 few TRBV11-3 NA TGTGCCAGCAGCCCTGAGCTAGCGTCCCACGAGCAGTACTTC CASSPELASHEQYF
TRBJ2-7 NA TRBV18 NA TGTGCCAGCTCACCCGACGGACAGTCGGGCGAGCAGTACTTC CASSPDGQSGEQYF
TRBJ2-7 NA TRBV18 TRBD1 TGTGCCAGCTCACCAGCGACAGGGACCTACGAGCAGTACTTC CASSPATGTYEQYF